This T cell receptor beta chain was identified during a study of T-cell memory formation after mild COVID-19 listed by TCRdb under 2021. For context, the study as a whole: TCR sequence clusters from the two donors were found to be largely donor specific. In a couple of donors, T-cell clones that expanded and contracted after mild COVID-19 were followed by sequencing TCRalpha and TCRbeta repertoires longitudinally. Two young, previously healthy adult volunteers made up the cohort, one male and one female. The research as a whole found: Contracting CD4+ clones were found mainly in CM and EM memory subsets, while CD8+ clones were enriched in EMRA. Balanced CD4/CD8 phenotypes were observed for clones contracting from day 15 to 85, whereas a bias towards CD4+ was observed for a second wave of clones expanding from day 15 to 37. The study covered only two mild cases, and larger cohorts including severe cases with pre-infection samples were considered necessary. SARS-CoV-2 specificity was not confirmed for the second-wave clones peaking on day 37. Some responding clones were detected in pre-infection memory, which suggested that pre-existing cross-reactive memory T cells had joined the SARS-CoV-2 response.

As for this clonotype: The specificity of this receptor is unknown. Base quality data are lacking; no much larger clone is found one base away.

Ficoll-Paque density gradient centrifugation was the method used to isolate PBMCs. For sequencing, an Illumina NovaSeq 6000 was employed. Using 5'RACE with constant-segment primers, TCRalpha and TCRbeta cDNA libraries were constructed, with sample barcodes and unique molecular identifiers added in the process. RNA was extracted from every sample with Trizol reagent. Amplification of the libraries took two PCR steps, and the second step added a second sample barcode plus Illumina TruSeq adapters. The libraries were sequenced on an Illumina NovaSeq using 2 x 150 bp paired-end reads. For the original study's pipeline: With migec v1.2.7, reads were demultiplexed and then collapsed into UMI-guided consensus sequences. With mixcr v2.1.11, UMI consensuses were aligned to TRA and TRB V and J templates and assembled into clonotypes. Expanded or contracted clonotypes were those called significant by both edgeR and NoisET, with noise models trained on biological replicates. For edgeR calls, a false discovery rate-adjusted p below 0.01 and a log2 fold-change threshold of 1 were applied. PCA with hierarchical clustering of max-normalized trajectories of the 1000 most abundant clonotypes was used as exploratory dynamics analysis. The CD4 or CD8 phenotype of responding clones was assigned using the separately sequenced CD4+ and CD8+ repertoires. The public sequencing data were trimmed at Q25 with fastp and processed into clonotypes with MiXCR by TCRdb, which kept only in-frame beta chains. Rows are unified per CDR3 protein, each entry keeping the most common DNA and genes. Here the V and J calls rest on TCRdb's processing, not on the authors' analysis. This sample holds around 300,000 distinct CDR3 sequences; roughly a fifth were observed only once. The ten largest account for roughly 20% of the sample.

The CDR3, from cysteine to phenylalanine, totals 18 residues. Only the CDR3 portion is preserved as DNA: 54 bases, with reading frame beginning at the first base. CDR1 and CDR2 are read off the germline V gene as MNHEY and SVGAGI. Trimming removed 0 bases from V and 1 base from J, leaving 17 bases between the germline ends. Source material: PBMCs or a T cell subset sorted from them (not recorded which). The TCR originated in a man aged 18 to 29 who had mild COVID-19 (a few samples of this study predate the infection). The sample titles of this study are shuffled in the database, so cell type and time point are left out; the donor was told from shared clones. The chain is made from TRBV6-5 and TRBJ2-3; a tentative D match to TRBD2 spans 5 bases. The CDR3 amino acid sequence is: CASSYSLSGERGTDTQYF. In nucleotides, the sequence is TGTGCCAGCAGTTACTCGCTATCCGGGGAAAGAGGCACAGATACGCAGTATTTT.